These 17 T cell receptor beta chains share one sample of origin, sequenced in a study of blood T cell repertoires in COVID-19 (TCRdb year 2020). Libraries were made using the immunoSEQ multiplex PCR assay. TCRdb provides this immuneACCESS table in a form limited to in-frame rearrangements. Some clones are lacking; in checked studies, under half of them reflect an unresolved V gene, and why the rest are absent is not known. The sample includes about 500,000 clones, with 70% to 90% observed a single time. Roughly 7.3% of the sample comes from the top ten. The specimen was peripheral blood. These receptors all stem from a woman aged 50 to 60 with COVID-19, enrolled during active disease.

The chain recombines TRBV12-3 or TRBV12-4 with TRBJ2-3; a possible D gene is TRBD2 (7 bases). This CDR3 comprises 12 residues. Trimming took 3 bases from V and 9 from J, leaving 10 bases between them. The CDR3 protein is CASSFGGRTQYF. Written as DNA, the CDR3 is TGTGCCAGCAGTTTCGGGGGGCGAACGCAGTATTTT.

The rearrangement joins TRBV2 to TRBJ2-7; weak D call: TRBD2 (6 bases). Germline CDR1 SNHLY, CDR2 FYNNEI. CDR3 length equals 17 residues. The V end lost 0 bases, the J end lost 0 bases, and 15 bases lay between the germline ends. CDR3 bases: TGTGCCAGCAGTGAAGCGGGGATTGGGAGGAGCTCCTACGAGCAGTACTTC. Protein product: CASSEAGIGRSSYEQYF.

The sample holds one count of this clone. The chain uses TRBV30 and TRBJ1-4; D gene ambiguous. The germline V gene encodes CDR1 GTSNPN and CDR2 SVGIG (reference sequence). Trimming left V 7 bases short and J 0 bases short, with 15 bases between. The length of the CDR3 is 15 residues. Written as DNA, the CDR3 is TGTGCCTCGTCGAGGGCCTTGTCAACTAATGAAAAACTGTTTTTT. Its translation: CASSRALSTNEKLFF. The full variable domain, completed using reference TRBV30 and TRBJ1-4, is SQTIHQWPATLVQPVGSPLSLECTVEGTSNPNLYWYRQAAGRGLQLLFYSVGIGQISSEVPQNLSASRPQDRQFILSSKKLLLSDSGFYLCASSRALSTNEKLFFGSGTQLSVL.

This clone showed up just once. This rearrangement joins TRBV25-1 to TRBJ1-2, with D tentatively TRBD1 (6 bases). Trimming removed 3 bases at V and 5 bases at J, with 10 bases between. CDR1 MGHDK and CDR2 SYGVNS come from the germline V gene. This CDR3 is built from 13 residues. This CDR3 is CASSEGAAYGYTF. The CDR3 DNA reads as TGTGCCAGCAGTGAGGGGGCAGCATATGGCTACACCTTC.

This clone was detected a few times. This chain links TRBV5-1 with TRBJ1-1; D remains unclear. CDR3 size: 14 residues. The V gene lost 2 bases and the J gene lost 1 base, with 9 bases spanning the gap. In germline, CDR1 is SGHRS, CDR2 YFSETQ. The CDR3 region is CASSFNFGNTEAFF. The CDR3 DNA sequence: TGCGCCAGCAGCTTCAACTTCGGGAACACTGAAGCTTTCTTT.

The CDR3 DNA reads as TGTGCCACCAGCAGAGAGGGTGGAGGGGCCTACGAGCAGTACTTC. This translates into CATSREGGGAYEQYF. The rearrangement uses TRBV15 and TRBJ2-7; D may be TRBD2 (6 bases). The CDR3 has 15 residues. Trimming stripped 0 bases from V and 2 bases from J, with 11 bases between. Germline assignment: CDR1 LNHNV and CDR2 YYDKDF (reference sequence).

J is TRBJ1-2 and V is TRBV4-1; TRBD1 is a possible D gene (5 bases). The germline V gene has CDR1 MGHRA and CDR2 YSYEKL. The CDR3 runs 14 residues. With 1 base removed from V and 4 bases from J, the gap between germline ends came to 10 bases. CDR3 region: CASSQGSQGYGYTF. The DNA for the CDR3 is TGCGCCAGCAGCCAAGGGAGCCAGGGCTATGGCTACACCTTC.

This chain joins TRBV4-1 and TRBJ2-3, with 13 bases lining up with TRBD2. Germline CDR1 MGHRA, CDR2 YSYEKL. V shed 4 bases, J shed 8 bases, and the junction held 12 bases outside the gene matches. CDR3 size: 17 residues. The CDR3 DNA sequence: TGCGCCAGCAGCCGAACCTTACTAGCGGGGGGGGACGGTACGCAGTATTTT. Translating gives CASSRTLLAGGDGTQYF.

The chain uses TRBV18 and TRBJ2-1, with 9 bases fitting TRBD1. Germline-derived CDR1 and CDR2 are KGHSH and LQKENI. The V segment lost 1 base and the J segment 8 bases; nucleotides outside the gene matches: 6. The CDR3 length is 15 residues. CDR3 sequence: CASSPRVGDRDEQFF. The DNA for the CDR3 is TGTGCCAGCTCACCACGGGTAGGGGACAGGGATGAGCAGTTCTTC.

This clone has only a few counts. The CDR3 spells CASSATGQNRAFF. In DNA, the CDR3 is TGTGCCAGCAGTGCGACAGGCCAGAATCGAGCTTTCTTT. The rearrangement links TRBV2 to TRBJ1-1, with a possible D match to TRBD1 (6 bases). The CDR3 extends over 13 amino acids. V lost 4 bases and J 10 bases, leaving 16 bases between the germline ends. The germline V gene has CDR1 SNHLY and CDR2 FYNNEI.

V is TRBV13 and J is TRBJ1-1; D unresolved. Germline-derived CDR1 and CDR2 are PRHDT and FYEKMQ (reference sequence). The CDR3 has 13 amino acids. With 5 bases removed from V and 8 bases from J, the gap between germline ends came to 15 bases. CDR3 loop: CASSPLPLSEAFF. DNA of the CDR3: TGTGCCAGCAGCCCCTTACCACTAAGCGAAGCTTTCTTT.

CDR3 amino acids: CASSPLAGGSGNTIYF. The CDR3 DNA sequence: TGTGCCAGTAGTCCCCTGGCAGGGGGCAGTGGAAACACCATATATTTT. The chain links TRBV19 to TRBJ1-3, with 8 bases matching TRBD1. After removal of 5 bases from V and 3 bases from J, the junction contained 9 bases not matched to a gene. This CDR3 has 16 amino acids. The V gene's germline CDR1 is LNHDA and CDR2 SQIVND (reference sequence).

As concerns this clone: The junction and the germline gene differ at one end; a read error may be behind it. The genes are TRBV7-8 and TRBJ1-4; possible D gene TRBD1, 6 bases. The CDR3 consists of 15 residues. Germline values: CDR1 SGHVS, CDR2 FQNEAQ. DNA of the CDR3: TGTGCCAGCAGAGACGCCGGGACAACGAATGAAAAACTGTTTTTT. Its translation is CASRDAGTTNEKLFF.

This clone came up once. The V call is TRBV19, the J call TRBJ1-1; D call uncertain. This CDR3 has 14 residues. The V gene lost 3 bases and the J gene lost 4 bases, with 12 bases spanning the gap. Germline V lookup: CDR1 LNHDA, CDR2 SQIVND (reference sequence). The CDR3 protein is CASSIEGLATEAFF. The CDR3 DNA follows: TGTGCCAGTAGTATCGAGGGTCTCGCCACTGAAGCTTTCTTT.

The chain carries TRBV6-7 and TRBJ1-1; 7 bases are shared with TRBD1. TRBV6-7 is annotated as an ORF whose role is uncertain. The J segment lost 1 base and the V segment lost 2 bases, leaving 7 bases of the junction unmatched. The CDR3 sequence is 16 residues long. The CDR3: CASSYLPDRTNTEAFF. The CDR3 DNA is TGTGCCAGCAGTTACCTTCCGGACAGGACGAACACTGAAGCTTTCTTT.

The V gene is TRBV27, the J gene TRBJ2-4; TRBD2 matches at 10 bases. Per the germline V gene, CDR1 is MNHEY and CDR2 is SMNVEV (reference sequence). V was clipped by 8 bases and J by 7 bases; unmatched bases: 17. This CDR3 is 17 amino acids long. The CDR3 DNA sequence: TGTGCCAGCGGCGGTCCCGAAGCTAGCGGGGGCGGTAACATTCAGTACTTC. Residues: CASGGPEASGGGNIQYF.

The rearrangement joins TRBV6-6 to TRBJ2-7; 7 nucleotides match TRBD2. CDR3 size: 14 residues. The J segment lost 5 bases and the V segment lost 2 bases, leaving 6 bases of the junction unmatched. Germline CDR1 and CDR2: MNHNY and SVGAGI (reference sequence). For the CDR3, the DNA is TGTGCCAGCAGTTACGGCGGGGCGGGGGACGAGCAGTACTTC. Its protein product is CASSYGGAGDEQYF.